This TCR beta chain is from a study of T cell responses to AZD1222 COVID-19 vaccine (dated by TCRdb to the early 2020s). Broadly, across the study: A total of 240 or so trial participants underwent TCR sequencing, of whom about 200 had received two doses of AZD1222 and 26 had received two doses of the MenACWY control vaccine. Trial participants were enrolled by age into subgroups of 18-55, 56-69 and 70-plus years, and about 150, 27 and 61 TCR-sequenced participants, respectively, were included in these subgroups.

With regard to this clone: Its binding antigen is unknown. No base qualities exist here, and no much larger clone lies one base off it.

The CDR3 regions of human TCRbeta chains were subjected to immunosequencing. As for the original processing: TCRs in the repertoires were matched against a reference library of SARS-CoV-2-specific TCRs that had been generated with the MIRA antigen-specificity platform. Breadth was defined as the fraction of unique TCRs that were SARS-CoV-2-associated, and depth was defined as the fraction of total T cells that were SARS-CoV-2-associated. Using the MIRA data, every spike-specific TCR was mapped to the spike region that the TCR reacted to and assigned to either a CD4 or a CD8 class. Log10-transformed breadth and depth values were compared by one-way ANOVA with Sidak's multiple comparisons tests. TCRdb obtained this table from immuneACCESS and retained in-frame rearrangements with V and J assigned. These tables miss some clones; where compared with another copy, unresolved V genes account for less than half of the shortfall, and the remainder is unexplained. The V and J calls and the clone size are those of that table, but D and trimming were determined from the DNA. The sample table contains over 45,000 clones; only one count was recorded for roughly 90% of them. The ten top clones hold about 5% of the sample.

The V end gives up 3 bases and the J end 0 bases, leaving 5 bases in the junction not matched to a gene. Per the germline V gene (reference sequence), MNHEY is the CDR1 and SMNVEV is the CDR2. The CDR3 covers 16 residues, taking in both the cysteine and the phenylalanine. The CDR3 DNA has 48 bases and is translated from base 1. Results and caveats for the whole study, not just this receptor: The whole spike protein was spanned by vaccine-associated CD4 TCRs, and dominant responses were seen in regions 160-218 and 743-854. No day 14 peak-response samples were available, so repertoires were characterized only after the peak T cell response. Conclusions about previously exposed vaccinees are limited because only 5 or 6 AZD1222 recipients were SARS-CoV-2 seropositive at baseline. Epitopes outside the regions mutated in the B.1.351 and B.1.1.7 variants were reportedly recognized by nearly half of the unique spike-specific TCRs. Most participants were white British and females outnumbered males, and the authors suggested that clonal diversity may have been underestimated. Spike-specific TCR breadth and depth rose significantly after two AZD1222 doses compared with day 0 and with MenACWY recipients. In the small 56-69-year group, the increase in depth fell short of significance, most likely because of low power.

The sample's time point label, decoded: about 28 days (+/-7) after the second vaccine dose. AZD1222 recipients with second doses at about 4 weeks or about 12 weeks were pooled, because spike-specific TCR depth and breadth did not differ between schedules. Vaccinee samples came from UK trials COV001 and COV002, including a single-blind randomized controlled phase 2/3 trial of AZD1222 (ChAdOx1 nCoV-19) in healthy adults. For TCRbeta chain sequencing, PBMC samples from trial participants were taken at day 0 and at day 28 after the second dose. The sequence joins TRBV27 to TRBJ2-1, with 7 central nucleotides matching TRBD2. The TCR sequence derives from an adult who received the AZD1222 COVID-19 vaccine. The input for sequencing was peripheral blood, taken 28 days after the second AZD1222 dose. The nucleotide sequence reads TGTGCCAGCAGTTTTGAAGCGGGGCGCTCCTACAATGAGCAGTTCTTC. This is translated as CASSFEAGRSYNEQFF.